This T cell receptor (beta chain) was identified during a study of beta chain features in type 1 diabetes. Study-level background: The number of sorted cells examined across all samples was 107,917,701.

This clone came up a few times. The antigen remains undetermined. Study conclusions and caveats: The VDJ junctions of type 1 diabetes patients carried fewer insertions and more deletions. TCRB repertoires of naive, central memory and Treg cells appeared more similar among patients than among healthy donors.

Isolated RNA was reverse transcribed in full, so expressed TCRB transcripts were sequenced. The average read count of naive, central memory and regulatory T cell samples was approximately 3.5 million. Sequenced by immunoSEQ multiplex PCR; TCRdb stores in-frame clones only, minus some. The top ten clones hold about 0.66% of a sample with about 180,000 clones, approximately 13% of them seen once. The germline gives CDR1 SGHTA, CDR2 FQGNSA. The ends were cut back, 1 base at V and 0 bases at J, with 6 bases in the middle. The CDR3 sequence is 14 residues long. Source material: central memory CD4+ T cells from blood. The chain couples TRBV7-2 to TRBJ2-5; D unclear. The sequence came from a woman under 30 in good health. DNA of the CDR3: TGTGCCAGCAGCTTAGGCAACTACCAAGAGACCCAGTACTTC. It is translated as CASSLGNYQETQYF.